This TCR beta chain was captured by sequencing in a study of T cell changes during pregnancy in multiple sclerosis. Profiling relied on immunoSEQ multiplex PCR, and the TCRdb table lists in-frame clones only, not all of them. In the table there are 70,000 to 90,000 clones, about 90% of which are singletons. Germline CDR1 reads SGHDN; CDR2 reads FVKESK. The CDR3 spans 15 residues. With 4 bases clipped from V and 5 bases from J, the junction kept 8 bases outside the gene matches. The source of this sequence is a female donor in good health, serving as a control in a pregnancy study. Some clones in this sample may be carry-over from other donors' samples. Sequenced here: PBMCs, sampled in the first trimester of pregnancy. This rearrangement joins TRBV14 to TRBJ2-1; TRBD2 matches 7 bases. CDR3 nucleotide sequence: TGTGCCAGCAGCCCACTAGCGCTTTACAACAATGAGCAGTTCTTC. Encoded protein: CASSPLALYNNEQFF.